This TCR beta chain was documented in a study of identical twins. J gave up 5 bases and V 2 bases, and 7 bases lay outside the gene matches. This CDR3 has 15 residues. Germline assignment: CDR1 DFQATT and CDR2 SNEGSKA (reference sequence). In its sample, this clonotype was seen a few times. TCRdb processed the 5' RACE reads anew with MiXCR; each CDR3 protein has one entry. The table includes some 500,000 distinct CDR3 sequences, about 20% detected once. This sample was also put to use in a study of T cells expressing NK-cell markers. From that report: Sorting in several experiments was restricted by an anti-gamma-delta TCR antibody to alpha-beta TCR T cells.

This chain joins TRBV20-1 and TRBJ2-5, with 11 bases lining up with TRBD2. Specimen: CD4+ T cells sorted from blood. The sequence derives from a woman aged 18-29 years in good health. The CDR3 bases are TGCAGTGCTAGACAGCTAGCGGGAGGCCGGGAGACCCAGTACTTC. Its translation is CSARQLAGGRETQYF.